This TCR beta chain was profiled in a study of blood T cell repertoires in COVID-19. The authors' processing: Using reference gene primer amplification, nucleated cell counts were estimated. Here immunoSEQ multiplex PCR was the method, and the copy in TCRdb shows in-frame clones only, minus some. The D gene and trimming were derived from the DNA, and the V and J assignments and clone size from that table. The sample lists more than 100,000 clones, almost 90% occurring once. This CDR3 has 14 residues. Germline assignment: CDR1 MNHEY and CDR2 SVGAGI. V lost 10 bases and J lost 3, with 15 bases in between.

Input material: peripheral blood. This TCR came from a woman aged 45-59 years with active or convalescent COVID-19. This chain connects TRBV6-5 to TRBJ1-4, with D hard to call. As DNA, the CDR3 is TGTGCCATTAAACGGGAATTTTCTAATGAAAAACTGTTTTTT. The encoded protein is CAIKREFSNEKLFF.